What follows are 27 T cell receptor beta chains derived from one specimen sequenced in a study of T cell responses to AZD1222 COVID-19 vaccine. Libraries were prepared by immunoSEQ multiplex PCR; TCRdb keeps only in-frame clonotypes and omits some of them. The sample has 210,000 or so clones, about 92% seen once. The specimen comprised peripheral blood, sampled on day 0 of MenACWY control vaccination. All receptors come from an adult in good health.

The gene calls are TRBV5-6 and TRBJ2-7, with a tentative D call TRBD2 (5 bases). Germline CDR1 is SGHDT and CDR2 is YYEEEE. The CDR3 contains 12 residues. Deletions cut 1 base from V and 4 bases from J, with 6 bases between. The CDR3 bases are TGTGCCAGCAGCTTGCCGGGGTACGAGCAGTACTTC. Residues: CASSLPGYEQYF.

The chain couples TRBV3-1 (or the pseudogene TRBV3-2) to TRBJ1-1; D not certain. The V and J ends lost 0 bases and 5 bases respectively, with 7 bases between them. Looked up from germline, CDR1 is LGHDT and CDR2 is YNNKEL (reference sequence). This CDR3 region has 13 residues. The CDR3 nucleotides read TGTGCCAGCAGCCAAGACTTAAGGACTGAAGCTTTCTTT. Its protein product is CASSQDLRTEAFF.

The chain employs TRBV19 and TRBJ1-1, with D tentatively TRBD1 (5 bases). The CDR3 length is 13 residues. Germline CDR1 and CDR2: LNHDA and SQIVND (reference sequence). Trimming took off 6 bases at V and 4 bases at J, with 12 bases between the two ends. CDR3 bases: TGTGCCAGTAGAGTCGGCAGGGCCACTGAAGCTTTCTTT. Residues: CASRVGRATEAFF.

V gene TRBV6-1 combines with J gene TRBJ2-7; TRBD2 is a possible D gene (6 bases). Germline assignment: CDR1 MNHNS and CDR2 SASEGT. This CDR3 has 16 residues. Trimming shortened V by 0 bases and J by 4 bases, and 16 bases separated the two germline ends. The CDR3 sequence is CASSEAGTSGPYEQYF. CDR3 DNA sequence: TGTGCCAGCAGTGAAGCAGGGACTTCCGGCCCTTACGAGCAGTACTTC.

This rearrangement joins TRBV3-1 (or the pseudogene TRBV3-2) to TRBJ1-3; the D is unclear. Germline V CDR1 and CDR2: LGHDT, YNNKEL (reference sequence). This CDR3 spans 19 amino acids. V was pared by 0 bases and J by 2 bases, with 20 bases between. Here the CDR3 reads CASSQEVSFREAAGNTIYF. The CDR3 DNA is TGTGCCAGCAGCCAAGAGGTGAGCTTTAGGGAGGCGGCTGGAAACACCATATATTTT.

The rearrangement links TRBV30 to TRBJ1-1; 9 nucleotides align to TRBD1. This CDR3 has 13 amino acids. V gave up 6 bases and J gave up 8 bases; unmatched junction bases: 10. Germline values: CDR1 GTSNPN, CDR2 SVGIG (reference sequence). CDR3 nucleotide sequence: TGTGCCTGCCCGGGACAGGGTCCCCGAGAAGCTTTCTTT. It yields the protein CACPGQGPREAFF.

The genes are TRBV5-1 and TRBJ1-2; D is uncertain. Trimming left V 6 bases short and J 1 base short, with 19 bases between. The CDR3 contains 16 residues. From germline, CDR1 is SGHRS and CDR2 YFSETQ. CDR3 residues: CASISNPGMGNYGYTF. The CDR3 DNA is TGCGCCAGCATTTCCAACCCGGGGATGGGTAACTATGGCTACACCTTC. Filled out from reference TRBV5-1 and TRBJ1-2, the complete variable domain reads KAGVTQTPRYLIKTRGQQVTLSCSPISGHRSVSWYQQTPGQGLQFLFEYFSETQRNKGNFPGRFSGRQFSNSRSEMNVSTLELGDSALYLCASISNPGMGNYGYTFGSGTRLTVV.

This chain joins TRBV18 and TRBJ1-1; TRBD1 aligns across 7 bases. The CDR3 is made up of 14 amino acids. With 1 base clipped from V and 3 bases from J, the junction kept 2 bases outside the gene matches. Germline CDR1 reads KGHSH; CDR2 reads LQKENI. In nucleotides, the CDR3 is TGTGCCAGCTCACCACAGGGGGCCTACACTGAAGCTTTCTTT. This sequence encodes CASSPQGAYTEAFF.

The J gene is TRBJ2-3, the V gene TRBV5-6; 14 bases fit TRBD2. Germline loops: CDR1 SGHDT, CDR2 YYEEEE. With V trimmed by 3 bases and J by 2 bases, 2 bases remained unmatched. The CDR3 loop spans 16 amino acids. The CDR3 reads CASSSGLAGVTDTQYF. CDR3 in DNA: TGTGCCAGCAGCTCGGGACTAGCGGGGGTCACAGATACGCAGTATTTT.

This clone has only one observation. The chain uses TRBV5-4 and TRBJ2-1; D call uncertain. Trimming cost V 7 bases and J 0 bases, with 14 bases left between them. The germline CDR1 and CDR2 sequences are SGHNT and YYREEE (reference sequence). This CDR3 region has 15 residues. In DNA, the CDR3 is TGTGCCAGCGAGCAGGAAGCTAGCTCCTACAATGAGCAGTTCTTC. Residues: CASEQEASSYNEQFF.

The V call is TRBV2, the J call TRBJ1-6; a weak D match, TRBD1 (6 bases). CDR1 and CDR2 from the germline V gene are SNHLY and FYNNEI. Between the trimmed V and J ends, which lost 7 bases and 8 bases, there was a span of 18 bases. The CDR3 length is 15 residues. CDR3 region: CASTWDGGRDSPLHF. The CDR3 DNA reads TGTGCCAGCACCTGGGACGGGGGGCGGGATTCACCCCTCCACTTT.

The rearrangement joins TRBV3-1 (or the pseudogene TRBV3-2) to TRBJ2-1; D could derive from TRBD1 or TRBD2 (5 bases each). Trimming removed 4 bases from V and 0 bases from J, with 19 bases in between. The germline V gene has CDR1 LGHDT and CDR2 YNNKEL (reference sequence). This CDR3 is built from 18 residues. The CDR3 spells CASSRLGAAKSSYNEQFF. The CDR3 coding sequence is TGTGCCAGCAGCCGCCTCGGGGCAGCTAAGAGCTCCTACAATGAGCAGTTCTTC.

The sample holds one count of this clone. The V gene is TRBV6-6, the J gene TRBJ2-7, with 8 nucleotides matching TRBD1. The CDR3 spans 15 residues. Losses at the gene ends were 5 bases for V and 0 bases for J; bases not matched to a gene: 6. Germline CDR1 is MNHNY and CDR2 is SVGAGI (reference sequence). CDR3 coding DNA: TGTGCCAGCAGTAACTACGGGACAGGCTCCTACGAGCAGTACTTC. Translated, it gives CASSNYGTGSYEQYF.

This rearrangement joins TRBV28 to TRBJ1-5; 9 bases agree with TRBD1. Germline CDR1 reads MDHEN; CDR2 reads SYDVKM. J was trimmed by 2 bases and V by 6 bases; bases with no gene match: 5. This CDR3 region has 15 residues. The CDR3 sequence is CASRGDRARNQPQHF. The CDR3 region has the DNA TGTGCCAGCAGGGGGGACAGGGCCCGCAATCAGCCCCAGCATTTT.

The chain carries TRBV29-1 and TRBJ2-1; D is unresolved. V was shortened by 6 bases and J by 4 bases, with 16 bases between the two germline ends. Germline V gene sequence: CDR1 SQVTM, CDR2 ANQGSEA. The CDR3 totals 14 residues. CDR3 nucleotides: TGCAGCGTAACCGGCAGAGCAGATTACAATGAGCAGTTCTTC. Translated: CSVTGRADYNEQFF.

The chain combines TRBV6-6 with TRBJ1-2, with TRBD1 identical over 10 bases. The CDR3 consists of 14 residues. V lost 5 bases and J lost 7; bases outside the gene matches: 7. CDR1 and CDR2 from the germline V gene are MNHNY and SVGAGI (reference sequence). The CDR3 sequence is CASSNRQGAGGYTF. As DNA, the CDR3 is TGTGCCAGCAGTAATCGACAGGGGGCAGGTGGCTACACCTTC.

J is TRBJ1-1 and V is TRBV6-6; D call uncertain. Germline V lookup: CDR1 MNHNY, CDR2 SVGAGI (reference sequence). The V gene lost 6 bases and the J gene lost 0 bases, with 8 bases spanning the gap. There are 13 residues in the CDR3. DNA of the CDR3: TGTGCCAGCAGGCCCCGATTGAACACTGAAGCTTTCTTT. Its translation: CASRPRLNTEAFF.

The rearrangement joins TRBV29-1 to TRBJ2-7; possible D gene TRBD1, 6 bases. V shed 6 bases and J shed 3 bases, with 18 bases lying between them. The CDR3 length is 14 residues. Germline V gives CDR1 SQVTM, CDR2 ANQGSEA. The CDR3 nucleotides are TGCAGCGTAGTAACAGGGAGACCCAACTACGAGCAGTACTTC. It is translated as CSVVTGRPNYEQYF.

The chain combines TRBV27 with TRBJ1-1; 9 bases fit TRBD1. Germline V gene sequence: CDR1 MNHEY, CDR2 SMNVEV (reference sequence). The CDR3 is made up of 14 amino acids. The trim removed 5 bases at V and 3 bases at J, leaving 4 bases unmatched. CDR3 region: CASSPWTGDTEAFF. DNA of the CDR3: TGTGCCAGCAGTCCCTGGACAGGGGACACTGAAGCTTTCTTT.

The chain carries TRBV7-9 and TRBJ2-5, with D possibly TRBD2 on 5 matching bases. Germline assignment: CDR1 SEHNR and CDR2 FQNEAQ (reference sequence). The CDR3 is made up of 16 amino acids. V dropped 1 base and J dropped 4 bases, with 16 bases sitting between them. CDR3 sequence reads: CASSLDEGARLETQYF. In nucleotides, the CDR3 is TGTGCCAGCAGCTTAGATGAGGGCGCGAGGTTAGAGACCCAGTACTTC.

CDR3 residues: CASNSGGGARSNQPQHF. Written as DNA, the CDR3 is TGTGCCAGCAACTCAGGAGGGGGCGCGCGGAGCAATCAGCCCCAGCATTTT. The chain is built from TRBV2 and TRBJ1-5, with 7 bases identical to TRBD1. Germline V gene sequence: CDR1 SNHLY, CDR2 FYNNEI. Germline trimming cut 7 bases from V and 1 base from J; bases unmatched to any gene: 13. The CDR3 has 17 residues.

This clone appeared a single time. This chain connects TRBV12-3 or TRBV12-4 to TRBJ1-6; no reliable D call. CDR3 length equals 12 residues. Trimming left V 6 bases short and J 11 bases short, with 11 bases between. CDR3 region: CASSLTYPPLHF. CDR3 nucleotide sequence: TGTGCCAGCAGCCTAACGTATCCACCCCTCCACTTT.

The chain is built from TRBV19 and TRBJ1-1; tentative D call: TRBD1 (5 bases). CDR1 and CDR2 from the germline V gene are LNHDA and SQIVND (reference sequence). CDR3 length equals 13 residues. V was shortened by 4 bases and J by 6 bases, with 12 bases between the two germline ends. CDR3 amino acids: CASSNQGGPEAFF. The CDR3 DNA reads TGTGCCAGTAGTAACCAGGGCGGCCCTGAAGCTTTCTTT.

The chain is built from TRBV30 and TRBJ1-5; a possible D gene is TRBD1 (5 bases). The CDR3 contains 16 residues. Germline V gene data show CDR1 as GTSNPN and CDR2 as SVGIG (reference sequence). With 4 bases removed from V and 3 bases from J, the gap between germline ends came to 19 bases. CDR3 bases: TGTGCCTGGACGAAGGCGGTGGGGCAGTACAATCAGCCCCAGCATTTT. This sequence encodes CAWTKAVGQYNQPQHF.

V gene TRBV30 combines with J gene TRBJ1-4; 9 bases align to TRBD1. From germline, CDR1 is GTSNPN and CDR2 SVGIG (reference sequence). The CDR3 has 14 amino acids. Unmatched junction bases numbered 2, after V lost 4 bases and J lost 2 bases. The CDR3 sequence is CAWTGTGTNEKLFF. The CDR3 coding sequence is TGTGCCTGGACCGGGACAGGGACTAATGAAAAACTGTTTTTT.

This rearrangement joins TRBV28 to TRBJ2-7, with D unresolved. Trimming pared 4 bases from V and 2 bases from J, leaving 15 bases between. The CDR3 has 15 residues. In germline, CDR1 is MDHEN, CDR2 SYDVKM. The CDR3 bases are TGTGCCAGCAGTTCCCCGGCCGCCCCAACCTACGAGCAGTACTTC. This encodes CASSSPAAPTYEQYF.

About this clone itself: Other DNA sequences in this specimen translate into the identical CDR3. The chain links TRBV19 to TRBJ1-1; D ambiguous. Germline V lookup: CDR1 LNHDA, CDR2 SQIVND (reference sequence). The CDR3 runs to 14 residues. The ends were cut back, 3 bases at V and 1 base at J, with 9 bases in the middle. CDR3 nucleotide sequence: TGTGCCAGTAGTATCGGGCAGCCGAACACTGAAGCTTTCTTT. As protein: CASSIGQPNTEAFF.